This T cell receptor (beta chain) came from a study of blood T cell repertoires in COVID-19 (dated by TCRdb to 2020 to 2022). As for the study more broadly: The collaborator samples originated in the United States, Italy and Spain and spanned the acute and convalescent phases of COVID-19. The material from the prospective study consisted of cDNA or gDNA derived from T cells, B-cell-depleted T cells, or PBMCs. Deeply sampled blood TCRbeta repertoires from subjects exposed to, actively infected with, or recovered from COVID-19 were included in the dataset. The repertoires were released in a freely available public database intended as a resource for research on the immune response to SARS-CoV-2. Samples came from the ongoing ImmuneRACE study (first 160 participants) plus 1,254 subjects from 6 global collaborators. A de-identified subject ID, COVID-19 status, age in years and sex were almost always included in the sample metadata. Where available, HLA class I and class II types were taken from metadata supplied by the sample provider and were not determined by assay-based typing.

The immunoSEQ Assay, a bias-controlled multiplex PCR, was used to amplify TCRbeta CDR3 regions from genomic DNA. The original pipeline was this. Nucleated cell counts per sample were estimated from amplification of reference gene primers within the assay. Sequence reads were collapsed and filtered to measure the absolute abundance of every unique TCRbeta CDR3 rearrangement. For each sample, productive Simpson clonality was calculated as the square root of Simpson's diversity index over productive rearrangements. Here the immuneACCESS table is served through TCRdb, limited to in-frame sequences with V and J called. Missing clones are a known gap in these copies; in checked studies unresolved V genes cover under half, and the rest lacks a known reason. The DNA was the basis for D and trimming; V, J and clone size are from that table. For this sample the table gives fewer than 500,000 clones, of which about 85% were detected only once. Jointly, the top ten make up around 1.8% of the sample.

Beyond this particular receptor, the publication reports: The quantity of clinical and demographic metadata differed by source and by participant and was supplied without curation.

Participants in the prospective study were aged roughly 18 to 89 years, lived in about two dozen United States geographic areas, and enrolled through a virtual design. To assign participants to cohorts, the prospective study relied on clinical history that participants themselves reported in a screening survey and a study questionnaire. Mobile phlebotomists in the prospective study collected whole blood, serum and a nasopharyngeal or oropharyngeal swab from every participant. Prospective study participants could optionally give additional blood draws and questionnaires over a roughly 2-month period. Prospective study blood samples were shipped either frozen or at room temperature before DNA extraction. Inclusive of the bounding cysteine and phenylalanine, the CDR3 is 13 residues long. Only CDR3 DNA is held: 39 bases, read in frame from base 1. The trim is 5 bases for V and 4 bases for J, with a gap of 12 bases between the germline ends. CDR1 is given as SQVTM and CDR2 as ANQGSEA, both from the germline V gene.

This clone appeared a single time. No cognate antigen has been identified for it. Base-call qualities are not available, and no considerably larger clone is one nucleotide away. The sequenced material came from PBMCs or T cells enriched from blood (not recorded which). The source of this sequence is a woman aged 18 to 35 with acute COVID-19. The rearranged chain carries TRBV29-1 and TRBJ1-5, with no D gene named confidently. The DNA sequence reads TGCAGCGTTATTCAGTATCCGAATCAGCCCCAGCATTTT. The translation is CSVIQYPNQPQHF. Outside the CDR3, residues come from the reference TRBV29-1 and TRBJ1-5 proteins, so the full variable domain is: SAVISQKPSRDICQRGTSLTIQCQVDSQVTMMFWYRQQPGQSLTLIATANQGSEATYESGFVIDKFPISRPNLTFSTLTVSNMSPEDSSIYLCSVIQYPNQPQHFGDGTRLSIL.